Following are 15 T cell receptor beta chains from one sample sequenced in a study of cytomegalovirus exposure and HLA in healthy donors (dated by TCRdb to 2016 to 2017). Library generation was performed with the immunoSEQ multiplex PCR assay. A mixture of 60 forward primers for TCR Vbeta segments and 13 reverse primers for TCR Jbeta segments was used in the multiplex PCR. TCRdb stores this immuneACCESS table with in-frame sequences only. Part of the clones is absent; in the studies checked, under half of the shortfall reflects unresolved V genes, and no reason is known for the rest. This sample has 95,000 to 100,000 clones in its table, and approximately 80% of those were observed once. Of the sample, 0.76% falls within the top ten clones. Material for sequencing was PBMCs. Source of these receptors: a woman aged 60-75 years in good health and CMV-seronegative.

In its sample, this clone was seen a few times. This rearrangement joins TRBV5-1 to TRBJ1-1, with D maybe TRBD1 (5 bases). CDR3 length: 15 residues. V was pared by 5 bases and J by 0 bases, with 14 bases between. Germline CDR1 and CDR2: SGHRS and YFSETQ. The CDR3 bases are TGCGCCAGCAGGAATTCCCGGGGGGTGAACACTGAAGCTTTCTTT. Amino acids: CASRNSRGVNTEAFF.

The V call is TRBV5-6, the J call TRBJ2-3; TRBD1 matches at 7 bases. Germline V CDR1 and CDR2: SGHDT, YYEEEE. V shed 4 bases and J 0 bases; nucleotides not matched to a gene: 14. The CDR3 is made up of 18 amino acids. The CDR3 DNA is TGTGCCAGCAGCCCTAGAAGACGACAGGGCACTAGCACAGATACGCAGTATTTT. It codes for CASSPRRRQGTSTDTQYF. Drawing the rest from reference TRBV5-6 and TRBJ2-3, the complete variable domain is DAGVTQSPTHLIKTRGQQVTLRCSPKSGHDTVSWYQQALGQGPQFIFQYYEEEERQRGNFPDRFSGHQFPNYSSELNVNALLLGDSALYLCASSPRRRQGTSTDTQYFGPGTRLTVL.

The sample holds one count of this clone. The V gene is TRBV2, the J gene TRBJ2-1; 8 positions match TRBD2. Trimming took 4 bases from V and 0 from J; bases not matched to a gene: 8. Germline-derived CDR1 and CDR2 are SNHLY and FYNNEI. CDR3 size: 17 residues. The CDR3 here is CASSAVVAGTSYNEQFF. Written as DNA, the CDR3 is TGTGCCAGCAGTGCTGTGGTAGCGGGGACCTCCTACAATGAGCAGTTCTTC.

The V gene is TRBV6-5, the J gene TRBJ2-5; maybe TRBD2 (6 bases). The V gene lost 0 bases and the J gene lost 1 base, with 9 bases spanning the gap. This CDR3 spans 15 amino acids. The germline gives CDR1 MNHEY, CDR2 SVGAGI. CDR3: CASSYSRDFQETQYF. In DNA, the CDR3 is TGTGCCAGCAGTTACTCAAGGGACTTCCAAGAGACCCAGTACTTC.

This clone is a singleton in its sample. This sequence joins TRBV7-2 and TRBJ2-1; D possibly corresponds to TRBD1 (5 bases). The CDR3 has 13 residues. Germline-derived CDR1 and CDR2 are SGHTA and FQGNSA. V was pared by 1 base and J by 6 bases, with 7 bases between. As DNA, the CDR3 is TGTGCCAGCAGCTTAGAAGGGGTCAATGAGCAGTTCTTC. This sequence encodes CASSLEGVNEQFF.

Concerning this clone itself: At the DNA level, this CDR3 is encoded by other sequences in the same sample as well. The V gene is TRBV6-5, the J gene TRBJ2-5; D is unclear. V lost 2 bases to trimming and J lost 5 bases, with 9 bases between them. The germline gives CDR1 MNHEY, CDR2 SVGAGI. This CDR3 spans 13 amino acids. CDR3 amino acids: CASSYGGKETQYF. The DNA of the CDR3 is TGTGCCAGCAGTTACGGCGGTAAGGAGACCCAGTACTTC.

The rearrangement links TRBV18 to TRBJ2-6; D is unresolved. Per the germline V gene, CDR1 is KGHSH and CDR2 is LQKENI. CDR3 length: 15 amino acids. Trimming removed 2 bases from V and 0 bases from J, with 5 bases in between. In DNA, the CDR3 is TGTGCCAGCTCACCAGAGGCCTCTGGGGCCAACGTCCTGACTTTC. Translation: CASSPEASGANVLTF.

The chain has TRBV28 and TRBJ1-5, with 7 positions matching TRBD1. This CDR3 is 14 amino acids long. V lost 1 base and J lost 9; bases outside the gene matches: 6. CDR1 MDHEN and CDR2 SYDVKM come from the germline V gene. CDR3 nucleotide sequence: TGTGCCAGCAGTTTATCTACAGGGGAATGGCCCCAGCATTTT. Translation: CASSLSTGEWPQHF.

CDR3 residues: CASSFSGLNQPQHF. CDR3 coding DNA: TGTGCCAGCAGTTTTTCAGGGTTGAATCAGCCCCAGCATTTT. The rearrangement links TRBV27 to TRBJ1-5; tentative D call: TRBD1 (5 bases). The CDR3 runs 14 residues. The germline gives CDR1 MNHEY, CDR2 SMNVEV (reference sequence). Trimming left V 3 bases short and J 4 bases short, with 10 bases between.

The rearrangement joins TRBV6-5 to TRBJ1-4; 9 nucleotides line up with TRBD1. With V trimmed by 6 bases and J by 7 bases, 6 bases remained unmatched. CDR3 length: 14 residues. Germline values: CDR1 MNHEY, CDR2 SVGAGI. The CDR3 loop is CASRPTGGGEKLFF. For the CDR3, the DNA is TGTGCCAGCAGACCTACAGGGGGCGGTGAAAAACTGTTTTTT.

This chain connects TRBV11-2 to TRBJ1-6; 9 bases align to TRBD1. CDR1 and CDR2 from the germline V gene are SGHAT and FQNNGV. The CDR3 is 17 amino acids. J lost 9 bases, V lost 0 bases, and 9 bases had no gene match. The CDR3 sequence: CASSLDLLRTGVSPLHF. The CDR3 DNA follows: TGTGCCAGCAGCTTAGATTTATTGAGGACAGGGGTTTCACCCCTCCACTTT.

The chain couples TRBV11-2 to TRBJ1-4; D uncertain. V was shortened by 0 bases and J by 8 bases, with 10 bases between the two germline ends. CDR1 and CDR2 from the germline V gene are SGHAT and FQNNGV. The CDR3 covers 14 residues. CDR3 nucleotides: TGTGCCAGCAGCTTAGATCGAGCGGGCGAAAAACTGTTTTTT. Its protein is CASSLDRAGEKLFF.

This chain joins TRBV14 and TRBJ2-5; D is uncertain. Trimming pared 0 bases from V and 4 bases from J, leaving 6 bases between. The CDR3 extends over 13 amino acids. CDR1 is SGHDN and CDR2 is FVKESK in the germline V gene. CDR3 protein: CASSQDLRETQYF. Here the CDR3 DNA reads TGTGCCAGCAGCCAAGATCTTAGAGAGACCCAGTACTTC.

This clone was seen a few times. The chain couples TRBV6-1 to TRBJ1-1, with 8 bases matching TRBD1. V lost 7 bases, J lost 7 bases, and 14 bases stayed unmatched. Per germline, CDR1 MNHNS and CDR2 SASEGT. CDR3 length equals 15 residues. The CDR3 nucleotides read TGTGCCAGCACCACCCGGACAGGGAATTTTGGTGAAGCTTTCTTT. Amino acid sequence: CASTTRTGNFGEAFF.

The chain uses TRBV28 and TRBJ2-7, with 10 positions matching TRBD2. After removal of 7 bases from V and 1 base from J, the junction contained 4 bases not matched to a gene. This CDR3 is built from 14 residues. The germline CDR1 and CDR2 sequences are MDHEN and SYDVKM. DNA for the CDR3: TGTGCCAGCATACTGACTAGCGGGTCCTACGAGCAGTACTTC. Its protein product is CASILTSGSYEQYF.